This is a list of T cell receptor beta chains from one sample in a study of cytomegalovirus exposure and HLA in healthy donors. The assay was immunoSEQ multiplex PCR, and TCRdb's table has in-frame clones only and misses some. This table holds around 64,000 clones, about 85% found once. The sample was PBMCs. Receptors were obtained from a female donor in good health and CMV-seronegative. Each CDR3 is given with its conserved first and last residue. The order of the fields is clone size, V gene, J gene, D gene, CDR3 protein, CDR3 DNA. A D gene is named only where the DNA matches it firmly. Size is stated for part of the rows, as once, few or many counts, or as a class when the clone is expanded.

size: .; V: TRBV10-3; J: TRBJ2-7; D: TRBD1; CDR3: CAISGGTERAREQYF; DNA: TGTGCCATCAGTGGGGGGACAGAAAGGGCTCGTGAGCAGTACTTC
size: .; V: TRBV29-1; J: TRBJ1-2; D: .; CDR3: CSVEWGVGDGYTF; DNA: TGCAGCGTTGAGTGGGGCGTTGGGGATGGCTACACCTTC
size: .; V: TRBV19; J: TRBJ1-6; D: .; CDR3: CASKSGVVNSPLHF; DNA: TGTGCCAGTAAGTCAGGGGTCGTTAATTCACCCCTCCACTTT
size: .; V: TRBV5-1; J: TRBJ2-1; D: TRBD1; CDR3: CASSVLQGSAEQFF; DNA: TGCGCCAGCAGCGTCTTACAGGGGTCAGCCGAGCAGTTCTTC
size: .; V: TRBV27; J: TRBJ1-2; D: .; CDR3: CASSSRTGTNYGYTF; DNA: TGTGCCAGCTCGTCTCGGACGGGAACTAACTATGGCTACACCTTC
size: .; V: TRBV19; J: TRBJ2-7; D: TRBD1; CDR3: CASSAQGQGAEQYF; DNA: TGTGCCAGTAGTGCACAGGGACAGGGGGCCGAGCAGTACTTC
size: medium-sized; V: TRBV18; J: TRBJ1-1; D: .; CDR3: CASSPPLGSNTEAFF; DNA: TGTGCCAGCTCACCCCCCCTCGGGTCGAACACTGAAGCTTTCTTT
size: .; V: TRBV9; J: TRBJ2-2; D: TRBD1; CDR3: CASSVVGTGYTGELFF; DNA: TGTGCCAGCAGCGTAGTTGGGACAGGATACACCGGGGAGCTGTTTTTT
size: once; V: TRBV4-1; J: TRBJ2-5; D: .; CDR3: CASSFQEAGETQYF; DNA: TGCGCCAGCAGCTTCCAGGAGGCGGGGGAGACCCAGTACTTC
size: .; V: TRBV7-9; J: TRBJ2-1; D: TRBD1; CDR3: CASSSGQGMGYEQFF; DNA: TGTGCCAGCAGCTCAGGACAGGGAATGGGATATGAGCAGTTCTTC
size: .; V: TRBV5-1; J: TRBJ2-5; D: TRBD2; CDR3: CASTLPGGFRETQYF; DNA: TGCGCCAGCACCCTACCCGGGGGGTTTAGGGAGACCCAGTACTTC
size: .; V: TRBV2; J: TRBJ2-5; D: TRBD1; CDR3: CASSAIQGARGETQYF; DNA: TGTGCCAGCAGTGCGATACAGGGGGCAAGGGGAGAGACCCAGTACTTC
size: .; V: TRBV6-4; J: TRBJ2-3; D: .; CDR3: CASAGQPTDTQYF; DNA: TGTGCCAGCGCGGGACAGCCCACAGATACGCAGTATTTT
size: .; V: TRBV2; J: TRBJ1-1; D: TRBD1; CDR3: CASNPRPGQAAEAFF; DNA: TGTGCCAGCAACCCTCGCCCGGGACAGGCGGCTGAAGCTTTCTTT
size: .; V: TRBV28; J: TRBJ2-1; D: .; CDR3: CASTLQGQYNEQFF; DNA: TGTGCCAGCACCCTCCAGGGACAATACAATGAGCAGTTCTTC
size: .; V: TRBV7-9; J: TRBJ2-3; D: .; CDR3: CASSSSSTDTQYF; DNA: TGTGCCAGCAGCTCCTCTAGCACAGATACGCAGTATTTT
size: .; V: TRBV27; J: TRBJ2-7; D: TRBD1; CDR3: CASSPYPQGLSNEQYF; DNA: TGTGCCAGCAGTCCCTACCCACAGGGGTTATCGAACGAGCAGTACTTC
size: .; V: TRBV29-1; J: TRBJ2-7; D: .; CDR3: CSAETTGLEEQYF; DNA: TGCAGCGCGGAAACTACAGGGCTAGAAGAGCAGTACTTC
size: .; V: TRBV10-3; J: TRBJ1-2; D: TRBD1; CDR3: CAISFGTGDIGYTF; DNA: TGTGCCATCAGCTTTGGGACAGGGGATATTGGCTACACCTTC
size: .; V: TRBV4-3; J: TRBJ2-7; D: TRBD1; CDR3: CASSLGQGAYEQYF; DNA: TGCGCCAGCAGCCTGGGACAGGGGGCCTACGAGCAGTACTTC
size: .; V: TRBV5-5; J: TRBJ1-5; D: .; CDR3: CASSFEAGLSNQPQHF; DNA: TGTGCCAGCAGCTTTGAGGCAGGGTTGAGCAATCAGCCCCAGCATTTT
size: .; V: TRBV4-3; J: TRBJ1-1; D: TRBD1; CDR3: CASSQAALVTGGMNTEAFF; DNA: TGCGCCAGCAGCCAAGCTGCTCTCGTGACAGGGGGGATGAACACTGAAGCTTTCTTT
size: .; V: TRBV6-5; J: TRBJ2-2; D: TRBD1; CDR3: CASSWGQVNTGELFF; DNA: TGTGCCAGCAGCTGGGGACAGGTGAACACCGGGGAGCTGTTTTTT
size: .; V: TRBV6-1; J: TRBJ2-3; D: .; CDR3: CASSARRGLGPTDTQYF; DNA: TGTGCCAGCAGTGCCCGCAGGGGCCTCGGGCCTACAGATACGCAGTATTTT
size: .; V: TRBV10-3; J: TRBJ2-7; D: .; CDR3: CAISESSRAYEQYF; DNA: TGTGCCATCAGTGAGTCAAGCAGGGCCTACGAGCAGTACTTC
size: .; V: TRBV27; J: TRBJ2-1; D: .; CDR3: CASSLGGSSYNEQFF; DNA: TGTGCCAGCAGTTTGGGTGGGAGCTCCTACAATGAGCAGTTCTTC
size: few; V: TRBV6-4; J: TRBJ2-2; D: TRBD2; CDR3: CASSAGGNTGELFF; DNA: TGTGCCAGCAGTGCGGGGGGGAACACCGGGGAGCTGTTTTTT
size: .; V: TRBV28; J: TRBJ1-4; D: .; CDR3: CASSFRGTRNEKLFF; DNA: TGTGCCAGCAGTTTTAGGGGGACCCGTAATGAAAAACTGTTTTTT
size: .; V: TRBV6-1; J: TRBJ2-1; D: .; CDR3: CASSVTSRSGPYNEQFF; DNA: TGTGCCAGCAGTGTTACAAGTCGGAGCGGACCCTACAATGAGCAGTTCTTC
size: .; V: TRBV6-5; J: TRBJ2-1; D: .; CDR3: CASSLRGPYNEQFF; DNA: TGTGCCAGCAGCCTCCGTGGGCCGTACAATGAGCAGTTCTTC
size: .; V: TRBV2; J: TRBJ2-6; D: .; CDR3: CASRAPGPGQLSGANVLTF; DNA: TGTGCCAGCAGGGCCCCGGGCCCAGGACAGTTATCTGGGGCCAACGTCCTGACTTTC
size: once; V: TRBV15; J: TRBJ2-7; D: .; CDR3: CATSRGTLTKREQYF; DNA: TGTGCCACCAGCAGAGGGACCTTAACGAAGCGGGAGCAGTACTTC
size: .; V: TRBV7-2; J: TRBJ2-7; D: .; CDR3: CASSFSGVGEQYF; DNA: TGTGCCAGCAGCTTTTCGGGAGTCGGAGAGCAGTACTTC
size: .; V: TRBV4-1; J: TRBJ2-5; D: TRBD1; CDR3: CASSQDLPQGAETQYF; DNA: TGCGCCAGCAGCCAAGATCTCCCCCAGGGGGCAGAGACCCAGTACTTC
size: once; V: TRBV28; J: TRBJ2-5; D: TRBD2; CDR3: CASSFRLAGVPQYF; DNA: TGTGCCAGCAGTTTTCGACTAGCTGGGGTCCCCCAGTACTTC
size: once; V: TRBV4-1; J: TRBJ2-1; D: TRBD2; CDR3: CASSQDRPTSGGASDEQFF; DNA: TGCGCCAGCAGCCAAGATAGGCCGACTAGCGGGGGGGCCTCGGATGAGCAGTTCTTC
size: .; V: TRBV7-8; J: TRBJ2-5; D: TRBD2; CDR3: CASSLRLAGGERYF; DNA: TGTGCCAGCAGCTTACGACTAGCGGGGGGTGAAAGGTACTTC
size: once; V: TRBV11-2; J: TRBJ1-1; D: .; CDR3: CASSFLVSSTEAFF; DNA: TGTGCCAGCAGCTTCTTAGTGAGTAGCACTGAAGCTTTCTTT
size: .; V: TRBV27; J: TRBJ1-5; D: .; CDR3: CASSSLNQPQHF; DNA: TGTGCCAGCAGTTCCCTCAATCAGCCCCAGCATTTT
size: few; V: TRBV4-1; J: TRBJ1-3; D: TRBD1; CDR3: CASSQVLQGAASGNTIYF; DNA: TGCGCCAGCAGCCAAGTCCTACAGGGGGCCGCCTCTGGAAACACCATATATTTT
size: .; V: TRBV6-5; J: TRBJ2-5; D: .; CDR3: CASSATYGETQYF; DNA: TGTGCCAGCAGTGCAACCTACGGGGAGACCCAGTACTTC
size: .; V: TRBV9; J: TRBJ2-1; D: TRBD2; CDR3: CASSGTGNYNEQFF; DNA: TGTGCCTCTAGCGGGACTGGCAACTACAATGAGCAGTTCTTC
size: .; V: TRBV6-5; J: TRBJ2-7; D: .; CDR3: CASSYAGGEQYF; DNA: TGTGCCAGCAGTTACGCCGGGGGCGAGCAGTACTTC
size: few; V: TRBV11-2; J: TRBJ1-4; D: TRBD1; CDR3: CASSLLQGAGEKLFF; DNA: TGTGCCAGCAGCTTACTTCAGGGGGCGGGTGAAAAACTGTTTTTT
size: once; V: TRBV4-1; J: TRBJ2-3; D: .; CDR3: CASSQEGGVGTDTQYF; DNA: TGCGCCAGCAGCCAAGAAGGGGGGGTGGGTACAGATACGCAGTATTTT